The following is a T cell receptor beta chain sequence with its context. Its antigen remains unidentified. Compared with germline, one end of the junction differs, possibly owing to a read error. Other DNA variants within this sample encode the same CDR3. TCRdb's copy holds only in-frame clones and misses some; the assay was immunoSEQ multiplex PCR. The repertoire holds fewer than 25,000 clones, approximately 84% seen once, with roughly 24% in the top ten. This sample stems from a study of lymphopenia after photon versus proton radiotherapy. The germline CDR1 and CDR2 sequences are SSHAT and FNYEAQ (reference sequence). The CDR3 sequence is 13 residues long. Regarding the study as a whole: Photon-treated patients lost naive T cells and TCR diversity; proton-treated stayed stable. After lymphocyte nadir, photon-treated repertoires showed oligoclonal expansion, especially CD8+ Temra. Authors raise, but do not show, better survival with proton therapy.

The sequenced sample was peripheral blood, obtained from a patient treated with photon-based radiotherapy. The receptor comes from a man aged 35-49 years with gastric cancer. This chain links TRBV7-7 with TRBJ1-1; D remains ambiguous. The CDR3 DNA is TGTGCTAGCAGCTTAAGACCGAACACTGAAGCTTTCTTT. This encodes CASSLRPNTEAFF.